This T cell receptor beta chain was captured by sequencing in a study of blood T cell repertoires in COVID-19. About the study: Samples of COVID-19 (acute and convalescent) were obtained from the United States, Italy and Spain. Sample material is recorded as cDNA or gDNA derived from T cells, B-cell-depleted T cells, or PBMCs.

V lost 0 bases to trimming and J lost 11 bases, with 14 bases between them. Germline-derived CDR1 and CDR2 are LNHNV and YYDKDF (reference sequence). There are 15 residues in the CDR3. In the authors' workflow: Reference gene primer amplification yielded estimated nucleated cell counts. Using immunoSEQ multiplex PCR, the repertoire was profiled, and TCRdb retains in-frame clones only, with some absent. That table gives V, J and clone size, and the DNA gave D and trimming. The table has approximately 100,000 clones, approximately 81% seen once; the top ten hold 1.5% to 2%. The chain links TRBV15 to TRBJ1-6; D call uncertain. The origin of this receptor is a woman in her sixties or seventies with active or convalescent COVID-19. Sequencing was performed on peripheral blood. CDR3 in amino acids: CATSRDSGGFAPLHF. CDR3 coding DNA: TGTGCCACCAGCAGAGATAGTGGAGGGTTTGCACCCCTCCACTTT.